This TCR beta chain emerged from a study of T cells in Graves' hyperthyroidism and ophthalmopathy. Study-wide results and caveats: Peripheral blood also featured most of the thyroid clonotypes expanded above 0.001. A model using 13 V-J features told ophthalmopathy apart from stable hyperthyroidism.

CDR1 and CDR2 from the germline V gene are SEHNR and FQNEAQ (reference sequence). The CDR3 has 14 amino acids. The germline V and J ends were trimmed by 5 bases and 0 bases, with 10 bases remaining between them. In its sample, this clonotype was seen many times. Its matching antigen is unknown. Uncontrolled infection, other autoimmune disease, pregnancy or lactation disqualified patients from enrolment. RNA transcripts gave rise to amplified TCR beta CDR3 regions. A first-round RT-PCR of the TCR CDR3 used the HTBI primer set. TCRdb re-analysed the multiplex PCR reads in MiXCR, keeping a single row per CDR3 protein. The table has over 650,000 distinct CDR3 sequences, less than 45% seen once.

This TCR was sampled from an adult man with Graves' disease, either hyperthyroidism or ophthalmopathy (not recorded which). The sample was peripheral blood or thyroid tissue (not recorded which). J is TRBJ1-1 and V is TRBV7-9; no clear D gene. DNA of the CDR3: TGTGCCAGCAGCCGGGTTGTGTTGAACACTGAAGCTTTCTTT. Encoded protein: CASSRVVLNTEAFF.